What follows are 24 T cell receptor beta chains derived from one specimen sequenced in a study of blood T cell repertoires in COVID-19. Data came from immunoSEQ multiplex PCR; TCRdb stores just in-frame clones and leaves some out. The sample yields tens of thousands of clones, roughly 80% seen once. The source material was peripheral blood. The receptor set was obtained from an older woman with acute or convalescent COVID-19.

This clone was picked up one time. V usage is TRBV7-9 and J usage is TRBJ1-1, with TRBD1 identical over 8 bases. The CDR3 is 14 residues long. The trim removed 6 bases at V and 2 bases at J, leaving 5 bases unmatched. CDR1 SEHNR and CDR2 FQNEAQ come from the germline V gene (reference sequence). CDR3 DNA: TGTGCCAGCAGACCGGACAGGGAAAACACTGAAGCTTTCTTT. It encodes CASRPDRENTEAFF. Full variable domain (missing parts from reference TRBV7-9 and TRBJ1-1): DTGVSQNPRHKITKRGQNVTFRCDPISEHNRLYWYRQTLGQGPEFLTYFQNEAQLEKSRLLSDRFSAERPKGSFSTLEIQRTEQGDSAMYLCASRPDRENTEAFFGQGTRLTVV.

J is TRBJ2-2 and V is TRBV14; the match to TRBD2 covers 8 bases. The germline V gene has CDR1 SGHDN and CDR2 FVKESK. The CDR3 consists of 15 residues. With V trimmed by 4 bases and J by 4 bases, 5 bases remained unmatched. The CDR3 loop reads CASSLVAGITGELFF. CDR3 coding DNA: TGTGCCAGCAGCCTCGTAGCGGGAATCACCGGGGAGCTGTTTTTT.

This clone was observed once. The CDR3 is CASRSDRQDQPQHF. DNA of the CDR3: TGTGCCAGCAGAAGTGACAGGCAGGATCAGCCCCAGCATTTT. V and J are TRBV25-1 and TRBJ1-5; a weak D match, TRBD1 (6 bases). The V end lost 6 bases, the J end lost 5 bases, and 14 bases lay between the germline ends. Germline CDR1 is MGHDK and CDR2 is SYGVNS. There are 14 residues in the CDR3.

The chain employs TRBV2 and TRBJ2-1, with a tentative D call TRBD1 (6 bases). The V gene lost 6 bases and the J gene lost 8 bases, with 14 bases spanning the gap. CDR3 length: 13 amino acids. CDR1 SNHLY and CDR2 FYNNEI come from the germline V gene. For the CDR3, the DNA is TGTGCCAGCAGGGGGGAAGGGGGAGATGAGCAGTTCTTC. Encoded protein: CASRGEGGDEQFF.

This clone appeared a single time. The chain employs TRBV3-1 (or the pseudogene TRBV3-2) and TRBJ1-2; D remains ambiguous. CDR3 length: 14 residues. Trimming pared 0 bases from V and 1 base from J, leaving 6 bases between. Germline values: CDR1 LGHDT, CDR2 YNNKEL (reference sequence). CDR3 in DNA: TGTGCCAGCAGCCAAGACCCAGTTAACTATGGCTACACCTTC. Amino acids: CASSQDPVNYGYTF.

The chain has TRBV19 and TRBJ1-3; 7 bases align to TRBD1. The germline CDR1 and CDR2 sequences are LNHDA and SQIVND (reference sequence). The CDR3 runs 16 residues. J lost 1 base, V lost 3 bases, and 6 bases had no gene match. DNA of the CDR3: TGTGCCAGTAGTATCAAGGGGGCGCAGTCTGGAAACACCATATATTTT. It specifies CASSIKGAQSGNTIYF.

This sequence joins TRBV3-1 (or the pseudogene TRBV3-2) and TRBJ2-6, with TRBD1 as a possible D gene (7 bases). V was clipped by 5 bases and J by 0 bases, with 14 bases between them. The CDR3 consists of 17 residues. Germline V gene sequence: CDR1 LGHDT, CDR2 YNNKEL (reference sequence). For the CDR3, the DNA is TGTGCCAGCAGCGCGGGGACAGTCTTCTCTGGGGCCAACGTCCTGACTTTC. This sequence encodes CASSAGTVFSGANVLTF.

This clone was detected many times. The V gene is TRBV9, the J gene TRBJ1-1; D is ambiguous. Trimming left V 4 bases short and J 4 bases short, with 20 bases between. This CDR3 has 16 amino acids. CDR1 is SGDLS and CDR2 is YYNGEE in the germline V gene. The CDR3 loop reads CASSPKVGGLSTEAFF. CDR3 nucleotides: TGTGCCAGCAGCCCAAAGGTAGGAGGGTTGAGCACTGAAGCTTTCTTT.

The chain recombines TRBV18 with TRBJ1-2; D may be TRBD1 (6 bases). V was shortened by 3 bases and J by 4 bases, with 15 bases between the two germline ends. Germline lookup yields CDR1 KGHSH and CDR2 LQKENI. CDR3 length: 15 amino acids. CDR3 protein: CASSPTLTGFYGYTF. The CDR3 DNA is TGTGCCAGCTCACCGACGCTAACAGGGTTCTATGGCTACACCTTC.

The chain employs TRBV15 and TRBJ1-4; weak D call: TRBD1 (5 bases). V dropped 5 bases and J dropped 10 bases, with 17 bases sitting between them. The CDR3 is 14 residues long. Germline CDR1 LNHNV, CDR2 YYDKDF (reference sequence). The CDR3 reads CATSFPRDSGKLFF. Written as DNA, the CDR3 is TGTGCCACCAGCTTTCCTCGGGACTCCGGAAAACTGTTTTTT.

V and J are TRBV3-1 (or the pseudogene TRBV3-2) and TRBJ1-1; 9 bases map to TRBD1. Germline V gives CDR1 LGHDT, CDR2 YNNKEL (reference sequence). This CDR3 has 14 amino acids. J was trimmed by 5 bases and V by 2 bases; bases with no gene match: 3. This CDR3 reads CASSQPGQGTEAFF. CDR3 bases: TGTGCCAGCAGCCAACCTGGACAGGGGACTGAAGCTTTCTTT.

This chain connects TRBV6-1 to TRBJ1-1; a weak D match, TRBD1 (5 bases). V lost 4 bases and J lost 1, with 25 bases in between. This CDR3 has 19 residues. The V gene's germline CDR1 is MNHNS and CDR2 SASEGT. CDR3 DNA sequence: TGTGCCAGCAGTGGGATGCCCAGGGATCAGGGAAAGGCGAACACTGAAGCTTTCTTT. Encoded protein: CASSGMPRDQGKANTEAFF.

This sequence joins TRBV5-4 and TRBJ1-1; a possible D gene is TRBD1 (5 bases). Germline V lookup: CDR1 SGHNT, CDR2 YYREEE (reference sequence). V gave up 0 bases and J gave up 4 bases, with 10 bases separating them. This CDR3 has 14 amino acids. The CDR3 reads CASSLVGVITEAFF. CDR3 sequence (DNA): TGTGCCAGCAGCTTGGTAGGGGTGATCACTGAAGCTTTCTTT. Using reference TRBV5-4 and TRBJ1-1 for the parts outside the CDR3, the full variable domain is ETGVTQSPTHLIKTRGQQVTLRCSSQSGHNTVSWYQQALGQGPQFIFQYYREEENGRGNFPPRFSGLQFPNYSSELNVNALELDDSALYLCASSLVGVITEAFFGQGTRLTVV.

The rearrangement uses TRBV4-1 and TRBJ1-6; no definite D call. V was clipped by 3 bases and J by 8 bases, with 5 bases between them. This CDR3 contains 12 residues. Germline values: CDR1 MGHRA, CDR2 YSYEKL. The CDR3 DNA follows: TGCGCCAGCAGCCACCCTTATTCACCCCTCCACTTT. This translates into CASSHPYSPLHF.

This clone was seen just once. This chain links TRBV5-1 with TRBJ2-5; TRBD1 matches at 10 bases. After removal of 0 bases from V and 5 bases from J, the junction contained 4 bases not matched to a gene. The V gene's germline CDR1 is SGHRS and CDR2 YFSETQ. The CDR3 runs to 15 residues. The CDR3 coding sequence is TGCGCCAGCAGCTTGGGGACAGGGGGTTTTGAGACCCAGTACTTC. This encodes CASSLGTGGFETQYF.

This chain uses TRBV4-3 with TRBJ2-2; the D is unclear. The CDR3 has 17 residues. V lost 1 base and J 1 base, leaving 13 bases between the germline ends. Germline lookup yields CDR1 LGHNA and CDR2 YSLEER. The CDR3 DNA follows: TGCGCCAGCAGCCAAGGGTATCCGAGACAGAACACCGGGGAGCTGTTTTTT. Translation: CASSQGYPRQNTGELFF.

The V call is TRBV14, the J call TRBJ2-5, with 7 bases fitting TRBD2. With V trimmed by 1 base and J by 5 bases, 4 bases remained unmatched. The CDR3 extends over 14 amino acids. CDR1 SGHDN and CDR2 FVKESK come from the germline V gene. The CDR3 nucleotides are TGTGCCAGCAGCCAAGTCGGGGGGTTGGAGACCCAGTACTTC. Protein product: CASSQVGGLETQYF.

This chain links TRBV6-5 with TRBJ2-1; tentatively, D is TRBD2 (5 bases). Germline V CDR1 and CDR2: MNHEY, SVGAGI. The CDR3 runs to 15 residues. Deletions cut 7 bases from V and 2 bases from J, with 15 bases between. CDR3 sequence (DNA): TGTGCCAGCACCGCCGGGAAGACAACCTACAATGAGCAGTTCTTC. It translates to CASTAGKTTYNEQFF.

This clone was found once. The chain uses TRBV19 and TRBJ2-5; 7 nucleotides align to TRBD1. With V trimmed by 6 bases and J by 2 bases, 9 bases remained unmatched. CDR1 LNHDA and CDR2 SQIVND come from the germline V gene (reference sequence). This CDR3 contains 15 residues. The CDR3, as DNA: TGTGCCAGTAGACTTACCGGGACAGAACAAGAGACCCAGTACTTC. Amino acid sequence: CASRLTGTEQETQYF.

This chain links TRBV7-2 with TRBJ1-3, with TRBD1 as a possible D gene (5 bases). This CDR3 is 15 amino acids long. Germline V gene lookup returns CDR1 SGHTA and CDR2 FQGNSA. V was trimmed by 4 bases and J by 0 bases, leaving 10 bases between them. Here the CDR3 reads CASSWGGNSGNTIYF. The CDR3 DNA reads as TGTGCCAGCAGCTGGGGGGGAAACTCTGGAAACACCATATATTTT.

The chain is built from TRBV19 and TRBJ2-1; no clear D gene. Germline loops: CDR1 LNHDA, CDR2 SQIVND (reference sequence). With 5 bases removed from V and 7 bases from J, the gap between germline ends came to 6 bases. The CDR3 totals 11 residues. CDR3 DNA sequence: TGTGCCAGTAGTTTAATTAATGAGCAGTTCTTC. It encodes CASSLINEQFF.

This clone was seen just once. CDR3 coding DNA: TGTGCCAGCTCACCACCGGGGGGGACAAAGAGCCACGAGCAGTACTTC. Translated, it gives CASSPPGGTKSHEQYF. The V and J genes are TRBV18 and TRBJ2-7, with D maybe TRBD2 (7 bases). Trimming cost V 0 bases and J 5 bases, with 17 bases left between them. Germline V gene data show CDR1 as KGHSH and CDR2 as LQKENI. The CDR3 has 16 residues.

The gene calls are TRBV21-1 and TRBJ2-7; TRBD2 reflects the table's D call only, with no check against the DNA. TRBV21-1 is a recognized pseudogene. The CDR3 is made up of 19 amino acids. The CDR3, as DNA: TGTGCCAGCAGCGGCTTGGGCCACACCGAGCGGGCGGACTCCTACGAGCAGTACTTC. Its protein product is CASSGLGHTERADSYEQYF.

The CDR3 here is CASPRAAGGDTGELFF. CDR3 in DNA: TGTGCCTCCCCTCGCGCAGCGGGGGGCGACACCGGGGAGCTGTTTTTT. This chain links TRBV30 with TRBJ2-2; 9 nucleotides agree with TRBD2. There are 16 residues in the CDR3. CDR1 and CDR2 from the germline V gene are GTSNPN and SVGIG (reference sequence). V dropped 7 bases and J dropped 3; count of bases not matched to a gene: 12.